This section outlines one TCR beta chain sequence together with its context. The entry originates in a study of blood T cell repertoires in COVID-19. Study at large: T cells, B-cell-depleted T cells, or PBMCs provided the cDNA or gDNA that served as material.

Sequencing used immunoSEQ multiplex PCR; TCRdb keeps in-frame clones, though not all of them. The top ten clones hold 10% of a sample with some 120,000 clones, about four fifths of them seen once. V shed 2 bases, J shed 8 bases, and the junction held 1 base outside the gene matches. Germline V gives CDR1 SGHKS, CDR2 YYEKEE (reference sequence). The CDR3 has 12 residues. Sequencing used peripheral blood. The TCR comes from a human donor in a cohort sampled during active COVID-19. This chain joins TRBV5-5 and TRBJ2-1; 7 bases line up with TRBD1. Here the CDR3 DNA reads TGTGCCAGCAGCTTCCAGGGGGATGAGCAGTTCTTC. Encoded protein: CASSFQGDEQFF.